Listed below are T cell receptor beta chains from one sample, sequenced in a study of technical replicates of blood from several donors. Data came from immunoSEQ multiplex PCR; TCRdb stores just in-frame clones and leaves some out. The sample has around 83,000 clones, over 85% seen once. Input material: T cells isolated from PBMCs. The receptor set was obtained from a human donor in good health. The CDR3 runs from the conserved cysteine through the conserved F or W. A D gene is named only where the DNA matches it firmly. Rows may omit the clone size; those that give it use once, few, many or a size class.

j_call: TRBJ1-3
clone_size: .
d_call: .
v_call: TRBV7-8
cdr3_nt: TGTGCCAGCAGCTTCCCCGTGGGTGGAGGTCCTGGAAACACCATATATTTT
cdr3_aa: CASSFPVGGGPGNTIYF

j_call: TRBJ2-7
clone_size: .
d_call: TRBD2
v_call: TRBV9
cdr3_nt: TGTGCCAGCAGCGAAGGCGGGGGGGGAGGCTACGAGCAGTACTTC
cdr3_aa: CASSEGGGGGYEQYF

j_call: TRBJ2-2
clone_size: .
d_call: TRBD1
v_call: TRBV29-1
cdr3_nt: TGCAGCGTTGGACAGGGGGTCTATTCCGGGGAGCTGTTTTTT
cdr3_aa: CSVGQGVYSGELFF

j_call: TRBJ2-3
clone_size: .
d_call: TRBD1
v_call: TRBV27
cdr3_nt: TGTGCCAGCAGCTTTACAGGGGGAGATACGCAGTATTTT
cdr3_aa: CASSFTGGDTQYF

j_call: TRBJ1-1
clone_size: .
d_call: .
v_call: TRBV2
cdr3_nt: TGTGCCAGCAGTCCGGGCCAGGGAGGACCTGAAGCTTTCTTT
cdr3_aa: CASSPGQGGPEAFF

j_call: TRBJ1-2
clone_size: .
d_call: .
v_call: TRBV10-3
cdr3_nt: TGTGCCATCAGTGAGTCCCAAGGAGGGTATGGCTACACCTTC
cdr3_aa: CAISESQGGYGYTF

j_call: TRBJ2-1
clone_size: .
d_call: .
v_call: TRBV28
cdr3_nt: TGTGCCAGCAGTTCCCCCAAGGACAGCCCTGCCTACAATGAGCAGTTCTTC
cdr3_aa: CASSSPKDSPAYNEQFF

j_call: TRBJ1-3
clone_size: .
d_call: .
v_call: TRBV6-5
cdr3_nt: TGTGCCAGCAGTTATTATCAGGAGGCTGGAAACACCATATATTTT
cdr3_aa: CASSYYQEAGNTIYF

j_call: TRBJ1-3
clone_size: .
d_call: .
v_call: TRBV5-1
cdr3_nt: TGCGCCAGCAGCAACGACAGGAATCTTGGAAACACCATATATTTT
cdr3_aa: CASSNDRNLGNTIYF

j_call: TRBJ1-2
clone_size: few
d_call: TRBD1
v_call: TRBV6-4
cdr3_nt: TGTGCCAGCGGACCCCCGGACAGGCCTAATTACACCTTC
cdr3_aa: CASGPPDRPNYTF

j_call: TRBJ1-5
clone_size: few
d_call: TRBD1
v_call: TRBV6-1
cdr3_nt: TGTGCCAGCAGTGTCTCGGACAGGGGTAGCAATCAGCCCCAGCATTTT
cdr3_aa: CASSVSDRGSNQPQHF

j_call: TRBJ2-3
clone_size: .
d_call: .
v_call: TRBV4-2
cdr3_nt: TGTGCCAGCAGCCAAGGGAGCCTTACCCGGGGCACAGATACGCAGTATTTT
cdr3_aa: CASSQGSLTRGTDTQYF

j_call: TRBJ2-3
clone_size: once
d_call: .
v_call: TRBV27
cdr3_nt: TGTGCCAGCAGTTTTGACAGGTTCACAGATACGCAGTATTTT
cdr3_aa: CASSFDRFTDTQYF

j_call: TRBJ2-1
clone_size: .
d_call: TRBD2
v_call: TRBV10-1
cdr3_nt: TGCGCCAGCAGTGAAAGAGCGGGAGGGCCCAAAAATGAGCAGTTCTTC
cdr3_aa: CASSERAGGPKNEQFF

j_call: TRBJ2-1
clone_size: .
d_call: .
v_call: TRBV2
cdr3_nt: TGTGCCAGCATCCCCCCTCGGGTAGATGAGCAGTTCTTC
cdr3_aa: CASIPPRVDEQFF

j_call: TRBJ2-3
clone_size: .
d_call: .
v_call: TRBV21-1
cdr3_nt: TGTGCCAGCAGCCCCACCCGGGGACTAGCGGGAGCAGATACGCAGTATTTT
cdr3_aa: CASSPTRGLAGADTQYF

j_call: TRBJ1-1
clone_size: .
d_call: TRBD1
v_call: TRBV15
cdr3_nt: TGTGCCACCAGCAGCGACTCGACAGGGCCTGAAGCTTTCTTT
cdr3_aa: CATSSDSTGPEAFF

j_call: TRBJ2-7
clone_size: .
d_call: TRBD1
v_call: TRBV13
cdr3_nt: TGTGCCAGCAGCACCCTAGACAGGGGGAAGCCCTACGAGCAGTACTTC
cdr3_aa: CASSTLDRGKPYEQYF

j_call: TRBJ1-6
clone_size: .
d_call: .
v_call: TRBV28
cdr3_nt: TGTGCCAGCAGCACTAAACTGACAGCGATCAATTCACCCCTCCACTTT
cdr3_aa: CASSTKLTAINSPLHF

j_call: TRBJ2-3
clone_size: .
d_call: .
v_call: TRBV5-4
cdr3_nt: TGTGCCAGCAGCGCCCCAGAGGTGGGAGATACGCAGTATTTT
cdr3_aa: CASSAPEVGDTQYF

j_call: TRBJ1-2
clone_size: .
d_call: .
v_call: TRBV27
cdr3_nt: TGTGCCAGCAGTCCCTTAAGGAGACCGTATGGCTACACCTTC
cdr3_aa: CASSPLRRPYGYTF

j_call: TRBJ2-2
clone_size: few
d_call: TRBD1
v_call: TRBV19
cdr3_nt: TGTGCCAGTAGTATGACAGGGGGAGTCACCGGGGAGCTGTTTTTT
cdr3_aa: CASSMTGGVTGELFF

j_call: TRBJ2-1
clone_size: once
d_call: .
v_call: TRBV5-1
cdr3_nt: TGCGCCAGCAGCTTGTCCCTACGGACAGACCACTACAATGAGCAGTTCTTC
cdr3_aa: CASSLSLRTDHYNEQFF

j_call: TRBJ2-3
clone_size: .
d_call: .
v_call: TRBV21-1
cdr3_nt: TGTGCCAGCAGCAAAGGTCGCAGGGACTTGAGTACAGATACGCAGTATTTT
cdr3_aa: CASSKGRRDLSTDTQYF

j_call: TRBJ1-1
clone_size: few
d_call: .
v_call: TRBV10-3
cdr3_nt: TGTGCCATCAGACCCGGTGGCGGGGAATCCTCTGAAGCTTTCTTT
cdr3_aa: CAIRPGGGESSEAFF

j_call: TRBJ1-1
clone_size: .
d_call: .
v_call: TRBV7-9
cdr3_nt: TGTGCCAGCAGCTTCATGTCAGAGAACACTGAAGCTTTCTTT
cdr3_aa: CASSFMSENTEAFF

j_call: TRBJ1-6
clone_size: .
d_call: .
v_call: TRBV5-1
cdr3_nt: TGCGCCAGCAGCTTTGGCAGGGGTAATTCACCCCTCCACTTT
cdr3_aa: CASSFGRGNSPLHF

j_call: TRBJ2-1
clone_size: .
d_call: .
v_call: TRBV19
cdr3_nt: TGTGCCAGTAGTGAACGGTCCTACAATGAGCAGTTCTTC
cdr3_aa: CASSERSYNEQFF

j_call: TRBJ1-2
clone_size: .
d_call: .
v_call: TRBV5-4
cdr3_nt: TGTGCCAGCAGTTTAACGTTAGACTATGGCTACACCTTC
cdr3_aa: CASSLTLDYGYTF

j_call: TRBJ1-5
clone_size: .
d_call: TRBD1
v_call: TRBV5-1
cdr3_nt: TGCGCCAGCAGGCAATCCGGGACAGAGAATCAGCCCCAGCATTTT
cdr3_aa: CASRQSGTENQPQHF

j_call: TRBJ2-7
clone_size: .
d_call: TRBD2
v_call: TRBV27
cdr3_nt: TGTGCCAGCAGTTCACCCTCAGCGGGAGTACATGAGCAGTACTTC
cdr3_aa: CASSSPSAGVHEQYF

j_call: TRBJ1-5
clone_size: .
d_call: .
v_call: TRBV2
cdr3_nt: TGTGCCAGCAGTGAAGGCCTAGTCAATCAGCCCCAGCATTTT
cdr3_aa: CASSEGLVNQPQHF

j_call: TRBJ1-1
clone_size: .
d_call: .
v_call: TRBV15
cdr3_nt: TGTGCCACCAGCAGAGCGGGGAATGAAGCTTTCTTT
cdr3_aa: CATSRAGNEAFF

j_call: TRBJ1-5
clone_size: .
d_call: TRBD1
v_call: TRBV2
cdr3_nt: TGTGCCAGCAGTCCCCAGGGGGCTGCTAGCAATCAGCCCCAGCATTTT
cdr3_aa: CASSPQGAASNQPQHF

j_call: TRBJ1-1
clone_size: .
d_call: TRBD1
v_call: TRBV18
cdr3_nt: TGTGCCAGCTCACCCGGACAGGTGAACACTGAAGCTTTCTTT
cdr3_aa: CASSPGQVNTEAFF

j_call: TRBJ1-1
clone_size: .
d_call: TRBD1
v_call: TRBV6-1
cdr3_nt: TGTGCCAGCAGGGACAGGAACAGGGCCCATACTGAAGCTTTCTTT
cdr3_aa: CASRDRNRAHTEAFF

j_call: TRBJ1-2
clone_size: once
d_call: .
v_call: TRBV11-2
cdr3_nt: TGTGCCAGCAGCTTAAACGGTGGGAGAAGTGGCTACACCTTC
cdr3_aa: CASSLNGGRSGYTF

j_call: TRBJ2-1
clone_size: once
d_call: TRBD1
v_call: TRBV7-6
cdr3_nt: TGTGCCAGCAGCCCTCAATACAGGGGGCGTTTGAATGAGCAGTTCTTC
cdr3_aa: CASSPQYRGRLNEQFF

j_call: TRBJ1-2
clone_size: .
d_call: TRBD1
v_call: TRBV29-1
cdr3_nt: TGCAGCGCAGAAACAGGGGAGTCTAACTATGGCTACACCTTC
cdr3_aa: CSAETGESNYGYTF

j_call: TRBJ2-7
clone_size: .
d_call: TRBD2
v_call: TRBV7-9
cdr3_nt: TGTGCCAGCAGCTTATTTTCTAGCGGGAGTAGCTTTTTAGAGCAGTACTTC
cdr3_aa: CASSLFSSGSSFLEQYF

j_call: TRBJ2-3
clone_size: .
d_call: TRBD2
v_call: TRBV29-1
cdr3_nt: TGCAGCGTTGAAGAGGCTAGCGGGACAGATACGCAGTATTTT
cdr3_aa: CSVEEASGTDTQYF

j_call: TRBJ2-1
clone_size: .
d_call: TRBD2
v_call: TRBV27
cdr3_nt: TGTGCCACAGCAGTCCGGGGGGTTTACAATGAGCAGTTCTTC
cdr3_aa: CATAVRGVYNEQFF

j_call: TRBJ1-1
clone_size: .
d_call: .
v_call: TRBV6-5
cdr3_nt: TGTGCCAGCAGACGTGTAACAACTGAAGCTTTCTTT
cdr3_aa: CASRRVTTEAFF

j_call: TRBJ1-1
clone_size: .
d_call: .
v_call: TRBV5-1
cdr3_nt: TGCGCCAGCAGCTTGCAGGGAAACACTGAAGCTTTCTTT
cdr3_aa: CASSLQGNTEAFF

j_call: TRBJ1-2
clone_size: .
d_call: .
v_call: TRBV19
cdr3_nt: TGTGCCAGTAGTATTCGGGGAGGGAGTCTGGGGGGCTACACCTTC
cdr3_aa: CASSIRGGSLGGYTF

j_call: TRBJ1-6
clone_size: .
d_call: .
v_call: TRBV5-8
cdr3_nt: TGTGCCAGCAGCTGGGCTTTAGGGGTGTTCTATAATTCACCCCTCCACTTT
cdr3_aa: CASSWALGVFYNSPLHF

j_call: TRBJ1-4
clone_size: .
d_call: TRBD1
v_call: TRBV30
cdr3_nt: TGTGCCTGGACGACAGGGGGTGAAAAACTGTTTTTT
cdr3_aa: CAWTTGGEKLFF

j_call: TRBJ2-2
clone_size: .
d_call: .
v_call: TRBV29-1
cdr3_nt: TGCAGCGTGCCCAAGCCCCCTAGAGAGGCCGGGGAGCTGTTTTTT
cdr3_aa: CSVPKPPREAGELFF